This T cell receptor (beta chain) stems from a study of blood T cell repertoires in COVID-19. Here immunoSEQ multiplex PCR was the method, and the copy in TCRdb shows in-frame clones only, minus some. The table has about 250,000 clones, about 84% seen once. The V gene lost 6 bases and the J gene lost 7 bases, with 25 bases spanning the gap. Per the germline V gene, CDR1 is MNHEY and CDR2 is SVGEGT. The CDR3 runs 17 residues. The chain couples TRBV6-2 or TRBV6-3 to TRBJ1-3; tentatively, D is TRBD1 (6 bases). Sequenced material: peripheral blood. This receptor was obtained from a woman aged 80 or older with COVID-19, enrolled during active disease. The CDR3 nucleotides are TGTGCCAGCAGCTCGGGGCTCAGGGGCGCGACCGGGAACACCATATATTTT. Translating it yields CASSSGLRGATGNTIYF.